The clone carrying this TCR beta chain was recorded a few times. This CDR3 is also generated by other DNA sequences in the sample. These data belong to a study of beta chain features in type 1 diabetes. Germline values: CDR1 KGHSH, CDR2 LQKENI. Trimming at V came to 6 bases and at J to 2 bases, leaving 1 base not matched to a gene. This CDR3 is built from 13 residues. The whole isolated RNA underwent reverse transcription, so sequencing captured expressed TCRB transcripts. The data were produced by immunoSEQ multiplex PCR, yet TCRdb's version contains in-frame clones alone and is incomplete. The table lists some 360,000 clones, around 20% of them singletons.

V gene TRBV18 combines with J gene TRBJ2-7; 10 nucleotides agree with TRBD1. This clonotype was obtained from a young woman in good health. The sample was naive CD4+ T cells from blood. CDR3 amino acids: CASSGQGTYEQYF. The CDR3 region has the DNA TGTGCCAGCTCGGGACAGGGGACCTACGAGCAGTACTTC.